Each of the 7 T cell receptor beta chains below was sequenced from the same sample in a study of response to subunit inactivated influenza vaccine. TCRdb analysed the RT-PCR reads with MiXCR anew, one entry per CDR3 protein. The sample records over 650,000 distinct CDR3 sequences, less than 20% being singletons. The sequences come from PBMCs from blood, collected about 5 days after vaccination. Receptors originate from a man aged 45-65 years who received an inactivated influenza vaccine.

The chain combines TRBV20-1 with TRBJ2-3, with 9 bases matching TRBD2. J was trimmed by 2 bases and V by 3 bases; bases with no gene match: 3. Germline assignment: CDR1 DFQATT and CDR2 SNEGSKA (reference sequence). This CDR3 spans 14 amino acids. CDR3 amino acids: CSAREGLATDTQYF. The CDR3 nucleotides are TGCAGTGCTAGGGAGGGACTAGCCACAGATACGCAGTATTTT.

This clonotype appeared a few times. The chain joins TRBV6-1 to TRBJ2-1, with a weak D call TRBD2 (5 bases). V dropped 7 bases and J dropped 5 bases, with 15 bases sitting between them. The CDR3 consists of 14 residues. Germline V gene sequence: CDR1 MNHNS, CDR2 SASEGT. The chain's CDR3 is CASTRFDGDNEQFF. The CDR3 DNA is TGTGCCAGCACCCGTTTCGACGGGGACAATGAGCAGTTCTTC.

The chain joins TRBV28 to TRBJ1-1; the D gene is possibly TRBD1 (6 bases). The CDR3 spans 14 residues. Trimming removed 5 bases at V and 7 bases at J, with 17 bases between. The germline gives CDR1 MDHEN, CDR2 SYDVKM. For the CDR3, the DNA is TGTGCCAGCAGTCCCTTTTCCAGGGGCCGTGAAGCTTTCTTT. It translates to CASSPFSRGREAFF.

This clonotype has just a few counts. The V gene is TRBV6-2 or TRBV6-3, the J gene TRBJ1-5; 11 bases are a match to TRBD1. The CDR3 contains 16 residues. With V trimmed by 5 bases and J by 6 bases, 9 bases remained unmatched. Germline-derived CDR1 and CDR2 are MNHEY and SVGEGT. As DNA, the CDR3 is TGTGCCAGCAGTACGTCCGGGACAGGGGGTCGTCAGCCCCAGCATTTT. Its translation is CASSTSGTGGRQPQHF.

This chain connects TRBV5-5 to TRBJ2-1, with D possibly being TRBD2 (6 bases). The germline V gene has CDR1 SGHKS and CDR2 YYEKEE (reference sequence). The CDR3 has 12 amino acids. Trimming took 3 bases from V and 5 from J, leaving 6 bases between them. The chain's CDR3 is CASSWTNNEQFF. In DNA, the CDR3 is TGTGCCAGCAGCTGGACTAACAATGAGCAGTTCTTC.

The chain uses TRBV2 and TRBJ2-7, with TRBD2 matching 10 bases. The J segment lost 7 bases and the V segment lost 4 bases, leaving 7 bases of the junction unmatched. The CDR3 is 14 amino acids. CDR1 and CDR2 from the germline V gene are SNHLY and FYNNEI. The CDR3 region has the DNA TGTGCCAGCAGTGGTTTGGGACTAGCGTCGGAGCAGTACTTC. This gives the protein CASSGLGLASEQYF.

This clonotype has only a few counts. The chain joins TRBV7-2 to TRBJ2-2; D is undetermined. The length of the CDR3 is 13 residues. CDR1 and CDR2 from the germline V gene are SGHTA and FQGNSA. V was trimmed by 7 bases and J by 7 bases, leaving 13 bases between them. CDR3 sequence: CASTDRRIGELFF. CDR3 DNA sequence: TGTGCCAGCACCGACCGAAGAATCGGGGAGCTGTTTTTT.